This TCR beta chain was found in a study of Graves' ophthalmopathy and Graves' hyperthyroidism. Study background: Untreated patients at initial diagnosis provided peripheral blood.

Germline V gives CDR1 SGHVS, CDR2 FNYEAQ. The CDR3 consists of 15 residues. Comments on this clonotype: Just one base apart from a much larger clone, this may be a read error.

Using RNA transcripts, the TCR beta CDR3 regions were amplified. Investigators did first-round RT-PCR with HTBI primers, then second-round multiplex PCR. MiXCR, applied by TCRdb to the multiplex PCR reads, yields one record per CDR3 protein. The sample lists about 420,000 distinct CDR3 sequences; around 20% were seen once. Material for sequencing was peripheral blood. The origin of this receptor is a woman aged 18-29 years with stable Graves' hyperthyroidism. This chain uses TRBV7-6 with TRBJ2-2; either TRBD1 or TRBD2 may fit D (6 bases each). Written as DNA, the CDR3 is TGTGCCAGCAGCCAACAGGGACTGAACACCGGGGAGCTGTGTTTT. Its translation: CASSQQGLNTGELCF.